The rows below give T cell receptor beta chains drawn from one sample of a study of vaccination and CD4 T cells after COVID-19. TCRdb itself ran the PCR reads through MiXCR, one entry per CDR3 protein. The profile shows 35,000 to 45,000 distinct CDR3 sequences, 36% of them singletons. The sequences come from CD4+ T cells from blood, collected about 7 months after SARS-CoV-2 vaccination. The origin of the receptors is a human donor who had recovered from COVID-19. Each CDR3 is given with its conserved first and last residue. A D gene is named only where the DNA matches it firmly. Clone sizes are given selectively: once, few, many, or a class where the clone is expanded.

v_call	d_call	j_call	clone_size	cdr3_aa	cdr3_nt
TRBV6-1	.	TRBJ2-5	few	CASSEPFVGTQETQYF	TGTGCCAGCAGTGAACCATTCGTTGGGACCCAAGAGACCCAGTACTTC
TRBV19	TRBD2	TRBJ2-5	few	CASSSGLAGGQETQYF	TGTGCCAGTAGTTCGGGACTAGCGGGAGGTCAAGAGACCCAGTACTTC
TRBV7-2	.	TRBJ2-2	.	CASRLSSGAGELFF	TGTGCCAGCAGACTTAGTAGCGGAGCCGGGGAGCTGTTTTTT
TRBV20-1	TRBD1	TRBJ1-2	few	CSSGQAGYGYTF	TGCAGTTCAGGACAGGCCGGGTATGGCTACACCTTC
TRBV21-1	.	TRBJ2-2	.	CASSILSGRAPGELFF	TGTGCCAGCAGCATCCTGAGCGGGAGGGCCCCCGGGGAGCTGTTTTTT
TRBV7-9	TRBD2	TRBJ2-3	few	CASSLRTSGSVPGTQYF	TGTGCCAGCAGCTTAAGGACTAGCGGGAGCGTCCCAGGTACGCAGTATTTT
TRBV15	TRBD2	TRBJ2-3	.	CATSRDLGGGATDTQYF	TGTGCCACCAGCAGAGATCTCGGGGGGGGCGCGACAGATACGCAGTATTTT
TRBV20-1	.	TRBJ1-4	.	CSARDSRGFEKLFF	TGCAGTGCTAGGGACAGTCGCGGGTTTGAAAAACTGTTTTTT
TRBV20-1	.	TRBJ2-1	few	CSAGDSYNEQFF	TGCAGTGCCGGAGACTCCTACAATGAGCAGTTCTTC
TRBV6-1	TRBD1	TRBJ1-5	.	CASVDRADQAQHF	TGTGCCAGCGTGGACAGGGCTGATCAGGCCCAGCATTTT
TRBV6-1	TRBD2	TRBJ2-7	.	CASTRLAEGGEQYF	TGTGCCAGCACCCGACTAGCGGAGGGGGGCGAGCAGTACTTC
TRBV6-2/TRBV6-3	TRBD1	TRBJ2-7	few	CATSDREAYEQYF	TGTGCCACCTCGGACAGGGAGGCCTACGAGCAGTACTTC
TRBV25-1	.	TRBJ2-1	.	CASSEWGGEGEQFF	TGTGCCAGCAGTGAATGGGGGGGCGAAGGAGAGCAGTTCTTC
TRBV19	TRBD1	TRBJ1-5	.	CAGSPDRVAGQPQHF	TGTGCCGGTAGTCCTGACAGGGTCGCGGGGCAGCCCCAGCATTTT
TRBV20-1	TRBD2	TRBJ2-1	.	CSAPDGTSVTNSVF	TGCAGTGCCCCCGACGGGACTAGCGTCACAAATTCGGTCTTC
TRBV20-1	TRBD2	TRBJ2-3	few	CSTSRLGLADTDTQYF	TGCAGCACCTCCCGACTGGGACTAGCAGACACAGATACGCAGTATTTT
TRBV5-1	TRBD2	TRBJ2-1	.	CASSLGTSGRGGSYNEQFF	TGCGCCAGCAGCTTGGGGACTAGCGGGAGGGGGGGCTCCTACAATGAGCAGTTCTTC
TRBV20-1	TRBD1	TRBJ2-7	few	CSAPRQGYEQYF	TGCAGTGCTCCTCGACAGGGGTACGAGCAGTACTTC
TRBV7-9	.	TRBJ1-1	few	CASRSSVGNTEAFF	TGTGCCAGCAGGTCCTCCGTGGGGAACACTGAAGCTTTCTTT
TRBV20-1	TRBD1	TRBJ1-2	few	CSARAGGQGAYGYTF	TGCAGTGCTAGAGCCGGGGGACAGGGAGCCTATGGCTACACCTTC
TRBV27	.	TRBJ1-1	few	CASGIGAEAFF	TGTGCCAGCGGTATTGGGGCTGAAGCTTTCTTT
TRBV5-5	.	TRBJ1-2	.	CASSAGSLKGYGYTF	TGTGCCAGCAGCGCCGGGAGCCTTAAGGGCTATGGCTACACCTTC
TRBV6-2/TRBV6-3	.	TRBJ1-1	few	CASSTPDPSRNTEAFF	TGTGCCAGCAGTACGCCCGACCCTTCCCGGAACACTGAAGCTTTCTTT
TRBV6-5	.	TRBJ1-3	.	CASSYLGAGNTIYF	TGTGCCAGCAGTTATCTGGGGGCTGGAAACACCATATATTTT
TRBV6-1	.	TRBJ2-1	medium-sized	CASSLDRSRYNEQFF	TGTGCCAGCAGTCTTGACAGGTCGAGATACAATGAGCAGTTCTTC
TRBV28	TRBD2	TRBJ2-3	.	CASRMTSGRLYTQYF	TGTGCCAGCAGGATGACTAGCGGGAGGCTATATACGCAGTATTTT
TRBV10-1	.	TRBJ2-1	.	CASSETGFEQFF	TGCGCCAGCAGTGAAACGGGATTTGAGCAGTTCTTC
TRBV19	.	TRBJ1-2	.	CASIGSVNYGYTF	TGTGCCAGTATTGGCAGCGTAAACTATGGCTACACCTTC
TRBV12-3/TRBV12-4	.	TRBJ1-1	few	CASSTSMNTEAFF	TGTGCCAGCAGTACAAGCATGAACACTGAAGCTTTCTTT
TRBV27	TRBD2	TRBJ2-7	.	CASSLFVPGLAGGEQYF	TGTGCCAGCAGTTTATTCGTCCCGGGACTAGCGGGAGGCGAGCAGTACTTC
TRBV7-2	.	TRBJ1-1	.	CASSPDWRNTEAFF	TGTGCCAGCAGCCCCGACTGGAGGAACACTGAAGCTTTCTTT
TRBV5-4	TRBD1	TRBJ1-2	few	CASSLARTGDNYGYTF	TGTGCCAGCAGCTTGGCCAGGACAGGGGATAACTATGGCTACACCTTC
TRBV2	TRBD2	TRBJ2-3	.	CASSVAGNTDTQYF	TGTGCCAGCAGTGTAGCGGGAAACACAGATACGCAGTATTTT
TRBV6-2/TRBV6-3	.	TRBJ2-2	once	CASWIGPPAGELFF	TGTGCCAGCTGGATAGGCCCCCCCGCCGGGGAGCTGTTTTTT
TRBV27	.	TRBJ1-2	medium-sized	CASSLGTNYGYTF	TGTGCCAGCAGTTTAGGGACAAACTATGGCTACACCTTC
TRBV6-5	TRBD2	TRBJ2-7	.	CASSYLPRTSGRNYEQYF	TGTGCCAGCAGTTACTTACCCCGTACTAGCGGGAGGAACTACGAGCAGTACTTC
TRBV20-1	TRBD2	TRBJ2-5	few	CSARDLAGRQETQYF	TGCAGTGCTAGAGATCTAGCGGGCCGACAAGAGACCCAGTACTTC
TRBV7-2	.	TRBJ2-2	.	CASSLASLAGLANTGELFF	TGTGCCAGCAGCTTAGCCTCCCTAGCAGGCCTAGCGAACACTGGGGAGCTGTTTTTT
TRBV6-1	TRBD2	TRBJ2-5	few	CASSEYGTSGQETQYF	TGTGCCAGCAGTGAATATGGGACTAGCGGACAAGAGACCCAGTACTTC
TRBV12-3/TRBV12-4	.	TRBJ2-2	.	CASSLAPSPGELFF	TGTGCCAGCAGTTTAGCGCCCTCTCCCGGGGAGCTGTTTTTT
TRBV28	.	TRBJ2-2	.	CASMFGRSTGELFF	TGTGCCAGCATGTTCGGCAGAAGCACCGGGGAGCTGTTTTTT
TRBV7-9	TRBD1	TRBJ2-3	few	CASSYPTGDRVGSTDTQYF	TGTGCCAGCAGCTACCCCACGGGGGACAGGGTTGGAAGCACAGATACGCAGTATTTT
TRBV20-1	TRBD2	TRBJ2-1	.	CSVFRVLAGGGEQFF	TGCAGTGTCTTTAGAGTACTAGCGGGAGGGGGAGAGCAGTTCTTC
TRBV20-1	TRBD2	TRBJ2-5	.	CSAGTSGNQETQYF	TGCAGTGCAGGGACTAGCGGGAACCAAGAGACCCAGTACTTC
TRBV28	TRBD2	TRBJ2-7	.	CASSFLAGGSHEQYF	TGTGCCAGCAGTTTTCTAGCGGGAGGGTCCCACGAGCAGTACTTC
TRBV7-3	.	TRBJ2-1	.	CASSPRTANEQFF	TGTGCCAGCAGCCCTCGGACAGCCAATGAGCAGTTCTTC